The 15 T cell receptor beta chains below all came from one sample that was sequenced in a study of blood T cells in healthy people across ages (dated by TCRdb to between 2014 and 2016). The library was built by means of 5' RACE. Sequencing relied on an Illumina HiSeq 2500. The second PCR ran for about 7 to 11 cycles and used a J-beta primer mix along with a sample-barcoded 5' primer. The raw public data were reprocessed by TCRdb itself: fastp quality trimming at Q25, MiXCR clonotype calling, in-frame beta chains only. Each record represents a unique CDR3 protein, reported with the most common genes and DNA among its rows. The sample records under 750,000 distinct CDR3 sequences, around half of which are singletons. The ten largest clones take up around 24% of the sample. Sequenced material: blood. These receptors were taken from an elderly man in good health.

This clonotype has just a few counts. V gene TRBV11-1 combines with J gene TRBJ2-1; 8 bases fit TRBD1. Germline CDR1 and CDR2: SGHAT and FQDESV (reference sequence). The V and J ends lost 5 bases and 1 base, in that order; junction bases with no gene match: 10. There are 17 residues in the CDR3. In nucleotides, the CDR3 is TGTGCCAGCAGCCACAGGGGGACAGGTTCTTCCTACAATGAGCAGTTCTTC. As protein: CASSHRGTGSSYNEQFF.

The rearrangement uses TRBV27 and TRBJ2-1, with 14 bases that match TRBD2. V trimming: 7 bases; J trimming: 1 base; junction bases outside the gene matches: 12. Germline V CDR1 and CDR2: MNHEY, SMNVEV (reference sequence). This CDR3 spans 19 amino acids. The CDR3 DNA is TGTGCCAGCAACCTAGGACTAGCGGGAGGTTCGCAGTCCTACAATGAGCAGTTCTTC. Translated: CASNLGLAGGSQSYNEQFF.

This chain links TRBV5-1 with TRBJ2-7; possibly TRBD1 or TRBD2 for D (5 bases each). This CDR3 is 19 amino acids long. Between the trimmed V and J ends, which lost 4 bases and 0 bases, there was a span of 26 bases. From germline, CDR1 is SGHRS and CDR2 YFSETQ. For the CDR3, the DNA is TGCGCCAGCAGCCTCGGGGTCCCCCGCTCGGGACGGTACTCCTACGAGCAGTACTTC. Residues: CASSLGVPRSGRYSYEQYF.

This chain joins TRBV20-1 and TRBJ2-7, with D hard to call. Germline CDR1 is DFQATT and CDR2 is SNEGSKA (reference sequence). The ends were cut back, 3 bases at V and 2 bases at J, with 5 bases in the middle. The CDR3 length is 11 residues. The CDR3: CSARWAYEQYF. The CDR3 region has the DNA TGCAGTGCTAGGTGGGCCTACGAGCAGTACTTC.

This clonotype came up a few times. The chain uses TRBV5-1 and TRBJ2-1; TRBD1 agrees at 7 bases. Trimming cost V 4 bases and J 9 bases; bases outside gene matches: 4. The CDR3 is made up of 12 amino acids. The germline gives CDR1 SGHRS, CDR2 YFSETQ. The CDR3 nucleotides are TGCGCCAGCAGCATTACAGGGGTTGAGCAGTTCTTC. Protein: CASSITGVEQFF.

The chain combines TRBV29-1 with TRBJ2-5; D remains ambiguous. The J call may not be correct, given that the DNA end is closer to TRBJ2-7. The CDR3 has 11 amino acids. Germline lookup yields CDR1 SQVTM and CDR2 ANQGSEA. CDR3 amino acids: CSVDINYEQYF. CDR3 DNA sequence: TGCAGCGTTGACATTAATTACGAGCAGTACTTC.

The V call is TRBV20-1, the J call TRBJ2-7, with D possibly being TRBD1 (6 bases). Per the germline V gene, CDR1 is DFQATT and CDR2 is SNEGSKA (reference sequence). CDR3 length equals 14 residues. Trimming left V 0 bases short and J 5 bases short, with 14 bases between. The CDR3 region is CSARDRRQVDEQYF. The CDR3, as DNA: TGCAGTGCTAGAGATCGGAGACAGGTCGACGAGCAGTACTTC.

The chain joins TRBV12-3 or TRBV12-4 to TRBJ2-3, with 7 positions matching TRBD2. Unmatched junction bases numbered 5, after V lost 3 bases and J lost 2 bases. This CDR3 comprises 15 residues. CDR3 region: CASSFPSGPTDTQYF. CDR3 coding DNA: TGTGCCAGCAGTTTCCCTAGCGGACCCACAGATACGCAGTATTTT.

This rearrangement joins TRBV20-1 to TRBJ2-4; D is perhaps TRBD1 or TRBD2 (5 bases each). CDR3 length: 12 amino acids. Germline lookup yields CDR1 DFQATT and CDR2 SNEGSKA (reference sequence). V lost 3 bases and J lost 13, with 16 bases in between. In nucleotides, the CDR3 is TGCAGTGCTAGGGGACCGGTGGGTGGGCAGTACTTC. Translating it yields CSARGPVGGQYF.

This chain uses TRBV2 with TRBJ2-1, with TRBD2 matching over 10 bases. V shed 3 bases, J shed 5 bases, and the junction held 16 bases outside the gene matches. CDR3 length: 19 residues. Germline CDR1 and CDR2: SNHLY and FYNNEI. DNA of the CDR3: TGTGCCAGCAGTGAGAGGGGTCGGGAGCGGGAGGGCCCTGACAATGAGCAGTTCTTC. Translation: CASSERGREREGPDNEQFF. Full variable domain (outside the CDR3, taken from reference TRBV2 and TRBJ2-1): EPEVTQTPSHQVTQMGQEVILRCVPISNHLYFYWYRQILGQKVEFLVSFYNNEISEKSEIFDDQFSVERPDGSNFTLKIRSTKLEDSAMYFCASSERGREREGPDNEQFFGPGTRLTVL.

This clonotype was seen only a few times. The V gene is TRBV11-1, the J gene TRBJ2-7; D not certain. This CDR3 has 15 residues. Germline V CDR1 and CDR2: SGHAT, FQDESV (reference sequence). The ends were cut back, 1 base at V and 6 bases at J, with 16 bases in the middle. The CDR3 nucleotides read TGTGCCAGCAGCTTAGGGGCCCAACTGGGCGCCGAGCAGTACTTC. Residues: CASSLGAQLGAEQYF.

This clonotype occurred a few times. The CDR3 sequence is CSGQPTGYNEQFF. The CDR3 region has the DNA TGCAGCGGACAGCCTACGGGTTACAATGAGCAGTTCTTC. This rearrangement joins TRBV29-1 to TRBJ2-1, with D maybe TRBD1 (5 bases). V lost 7 bases, J lost 4 bases, and 14 bases lay in between. CDR1 is SQVTM, CDR2 ANQGSEA, per germline. CDR3 length equals 13 residues.

There are a few counts of this clonotype. The CDR3 loop reads CASSFRERGEQFF. CDR3 in DNA: TGTGCCAGCAGTTTCAGGGAGCGCGGTGAGCAGTTCTTC. The chain joins TRBV12-3 or TRBV12-4 to TRBJ2-1; tentatively, D is TRBD1 or TRBD2 (5 bases each). The CDR3 consists of 13 residues. V lost 3 bases, J lost 9 bases, and 12 bases lay in between.

J is TRBJ2-7 and V is TRBV4-1, with 11 bases identical to TRBD1. Germline-derived CDR1 and CDR2 are MGHRA and YSYEKL. V lost 4 bases to trimming and J lost 7 bases; unmatched junction nucleotides: 9. This CDR3 is 15 amino acids long. CDR3 sequence reads: CASSLNEDRGREQYF. The CDR3 nucleotides read TGCGCCAGCAGCCTCAATGAGGACAGGGGGCGTGAGCAGTACTTC.

This chain joins TRBV10-3 and TRBJ2-7, with D unclear. V was trimmed by 2 bases and J by 3 bases, leaving 8 bases between them. The CDR3 has 13 residues. Germline V lookup: CDR1 ENHRY, CDR2 SYGVKD. The CDR3 DNA follows: TGTGCCATCAGTGAGATCGATTACTACGAGCAGTACTTC. Protein product: CAISEIDYYEQYF.